The entry below gives a single T cell receptor (beta chain) sequence along with its context. The data are from a study of blood T cell repertoires in COVID-19. Study-wide background: Whether acute or convalescent, the COVID-19 samples came from the United States, Italy and Spain. Sources were T cells, B-cell-depleted T cells, or PBMCs; the material itself was cDNA or gDNA.

Original analysis: Counts of nucleated cells, estimated from reference gene primer amplification, were obtained. Clones were sequenced by immunoSEQ multiplex PCR, and TCRdb holds only the in-frame ones, with some missing. Clone size and V and J calls were adopted from that table, with D and trimming inferred from the DNA. Of some 250,000 clones in the sample, approximately 88% were seen once. With V trimmed by 4 bases and J by 5 bases, 20 bases remained unmatched. The V gene's germline CDR1 is SGHRS and CDR2 YFSETQ. The CDR3 totals 19 residues. The source material was peripheral blood. This sequence originates from a woman younger than 45 with acute or convalescent COVID-19. The chain has TRBV5-1 and TRBJ1-3; 8 bases align to TRBD1. The CDR3 sequence is CASSPGQGSHPGPRNTIYF. The CDR3 DNA reads as TGCGCCAGCAGCCCTGGACAGGGCTCGCACCCCGGCCCCAGAAACACCATATATTTT.